This T cell receptor beta chain appears in the sequencing data of a study of blood T cell repertoires in COVID-19. Study context: The United States, Italy and Spain supplied acute and convalescent COVID-19 samples.

The CDR3 spans 17 residues. Trimming pared 3 bases from V and 1 base from J, leaving 18 bases between. Germline assignment: CDR1 ENHRY and CDR2 SYGVKD. The repertoire was sequenced with immunoSEQ multiplex PCR; TCRdb's copy has only in-frame clones and lacks some. The sample yields just over 150,000 clones, roughly 80% seen once. The TCR was taken from a man aged 55 to 70 with acute or convalescent COVID-19. V gene TRBV10-3 combines with J gene TRBJ1-2, with unresolved D. The specimen was peripheral blood. The CDR3 DNA is TGTGCCATCAGTGACGAGATCCGCCACCGGGGTAACTATGGCTACACCTTC. Encoded protein: CAISDEIRHRGNYGYTF.